This entry lists 7 T cell receptor beta chains sequenced from one sample in a study of read filtering for tumor transcriptome and immune sequencing. This library used roughly 400 ng RNA and molecular barcoded adaptors spanning alpha/delta and beta/gamma chains. TCRdb analysed the reads with MiXCR anew, one entry per CDR3 protein. In the table there are 100,000 to 150,000 distinct CDR3 sequences, 13% of which are singletons. Input material: a population of CD138-negative cells sorted from bone marrow. All receptors come from a donor at least 40 years old with multiple myeloma.

In its sample, this clonotype was seen many times. The J gene is TRBJ1-1, the V gene TRBV20-1; 8 nucleotides match TRBD1. With V trimmed by 0 bases and J by 5 bases, 5 bases remained unmatched. The CDR3 spans 14 residues. Germline V CDR1 and CDR2: DFQATT, SNEGSKA (reference sequence). This chain's CDR3 is CSARDRDRGTEAFF. DNA of the CDR3: TGCAGTGCTAGAGATCGAGACAGGGGAACTGAAGCTTTCTTT.

A note on this clonotype: A far larger clone is just one base off, so this is likely a read error. The final CDR3 position lacks the conserved phenylalanine or tryptophan, pointing to a likely read error. V usage is TRBV7-2 and J usage is TRBJ2-1; 10 bases map to TRBD1. Germline assignment: CDR1 SGHTA and CDR2 FQGNSA. This CDR3 comprises 15 residues. With 6 bases clipped from V and 4 bases from J, the junction kept 6 bases outside the gene matches. The CDR3 protein is CASRRDRGQYNEQFL. DNA for the CDR3: TGTGCCAGCAGGCGGGACAGGGGACAATACAATGAGCAGTTCCTC.

This clonotype was recorded many times. The genes are TRBV5-1 and TRBJ2-1; maybe TRBD2 (6 bases). Between the trimmed V and J ends, which lost 1 base and 4 bases, there was a span of 12 bases. The germline V gene encodes CDR1 SGHRS and CDR2 YFSETQ. The CDR3 loop spans 15 amino acids. The CDR3 DNA sequence: TGCGCCAGCAGCTTGACGGGGGACCGATACAATGAGCAGTTCTTC. It codes for CASSLTGDRYNEQFF.

This clonotype was seen ten or more times. The chain carries TRBV14 and TRBJ2-7, with D perhaps TRBD2 (6 bases). The V and J ends lost 4 bases and 2 bases respectively, with 12 bases between them. CDR1 SGHDN and CDR2 FVKESK come from the germline V gene. This CDR3 is built from 14 residues. CDR3 sequence: CASSPGTATYEQYF. Written as DNA, the CDR3 is TGTGCCAGCAGCCCCGGGACTGCTACCTACGAGCAGTACTTC.

This rearrangement joins TRBV11-2 to TRBJ1-1; unclear D gene. V shed 7 bases and J shed 1 base, with 10 bases lying between them. Germline V CDR1 and CDR2: SGHAT, FQNNGV. The CDR3 length is 13 residues. The chain's CDR3 is CASTQQQNTEAFF. The CDR3 DNA sequence: TGTGCCAGCACCCAGCAACAGAACACTGAAGCTTTCTTT. The variable domain in full, completed from reference TRBV11-2 and TRBJ1-1, reads EAGVAQSPRYKIIEKRQSVAFWCNPISGHATLYWYQQILGQGPKLLIQFQNNGVVDDSQLPKDRFSAERLKGVDSTLKIQPAKLEDSAVYLCASTQQQNTEAFFGQGTRLTVV.

Ten or more counts support this clonotype. The gene calls are TRBV15 and TRBJ2-7; TRBD2 matches at 9 bases. The length of the CDR3 is 16 residues. V shed 6 bases and J 3 bases; nucleotides not matched to a gene: 12. Germline V gene lookup returns CDR1 LNHNV and CDR2 YYDKDF (reference sequence). The CDR3 loop reads CATSPLGREGRYEQYF. In nucleotides, the CDR3 is TGTGCCACCAGTCCCTTGGGGCGGGAGGGCCGCTACGAGCAGTACTTC.

This clonotype was detected many times. The chain carries TRBV29-1 and TRBJ2-1; D not certain. Germline lookup yields CDR1 SQVTM and CDR2 ANQGSEA. V was cut by 1 base and J by 1 base, with 11 bases left in between. This CDR3 is 15 amino acids long. CDR3 residues: CSVEGGPPSYNEQFF. CDR3 coding DNA: TGCAGCGTTGAAGGAGGACCTCCGTCCTACAATGAGCAGTTCTTC.